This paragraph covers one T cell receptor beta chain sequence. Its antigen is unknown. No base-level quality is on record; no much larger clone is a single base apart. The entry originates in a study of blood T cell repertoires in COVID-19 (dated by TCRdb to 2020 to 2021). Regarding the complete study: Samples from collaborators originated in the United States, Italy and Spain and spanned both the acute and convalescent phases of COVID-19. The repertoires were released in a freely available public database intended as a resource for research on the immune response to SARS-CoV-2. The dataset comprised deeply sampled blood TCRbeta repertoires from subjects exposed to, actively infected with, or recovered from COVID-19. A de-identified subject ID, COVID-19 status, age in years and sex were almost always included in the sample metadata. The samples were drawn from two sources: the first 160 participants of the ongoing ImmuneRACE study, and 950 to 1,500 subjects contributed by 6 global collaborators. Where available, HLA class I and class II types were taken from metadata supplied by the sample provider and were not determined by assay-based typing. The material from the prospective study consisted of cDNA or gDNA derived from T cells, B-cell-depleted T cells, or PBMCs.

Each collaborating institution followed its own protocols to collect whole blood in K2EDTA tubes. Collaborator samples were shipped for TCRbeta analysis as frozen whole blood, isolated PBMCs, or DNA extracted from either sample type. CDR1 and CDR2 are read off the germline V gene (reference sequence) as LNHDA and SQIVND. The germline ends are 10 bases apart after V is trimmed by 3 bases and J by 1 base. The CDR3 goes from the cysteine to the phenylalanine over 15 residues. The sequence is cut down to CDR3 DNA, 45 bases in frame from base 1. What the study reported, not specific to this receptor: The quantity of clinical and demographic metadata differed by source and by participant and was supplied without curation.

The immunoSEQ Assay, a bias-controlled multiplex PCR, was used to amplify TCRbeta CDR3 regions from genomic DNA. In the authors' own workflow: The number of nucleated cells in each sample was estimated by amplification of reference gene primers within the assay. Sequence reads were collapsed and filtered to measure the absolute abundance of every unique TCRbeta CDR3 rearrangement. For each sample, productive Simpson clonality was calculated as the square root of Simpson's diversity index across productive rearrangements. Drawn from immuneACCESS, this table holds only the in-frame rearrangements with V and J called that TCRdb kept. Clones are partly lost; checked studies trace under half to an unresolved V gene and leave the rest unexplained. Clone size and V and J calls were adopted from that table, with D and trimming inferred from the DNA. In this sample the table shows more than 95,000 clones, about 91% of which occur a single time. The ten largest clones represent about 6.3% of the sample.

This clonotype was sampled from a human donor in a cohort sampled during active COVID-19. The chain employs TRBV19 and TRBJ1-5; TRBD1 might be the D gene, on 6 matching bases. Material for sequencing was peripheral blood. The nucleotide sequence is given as TGTGCCAGTAGTATTGGGACAAGGAGCAATCAGCCCCAGCATTTT. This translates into CASSIGTRSNQPQHF. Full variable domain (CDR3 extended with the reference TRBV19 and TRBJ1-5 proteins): DGGITQSPKYLFRKEGQNVTLSCEQNLNHDAMYWYRQDPGQGLRLIYYSQIVNDFQKGDIAEGYSVSREKKESFPLTVTSAQKNPTAFYLCASSIGTRSNQPQHFGDGTRLSIL.